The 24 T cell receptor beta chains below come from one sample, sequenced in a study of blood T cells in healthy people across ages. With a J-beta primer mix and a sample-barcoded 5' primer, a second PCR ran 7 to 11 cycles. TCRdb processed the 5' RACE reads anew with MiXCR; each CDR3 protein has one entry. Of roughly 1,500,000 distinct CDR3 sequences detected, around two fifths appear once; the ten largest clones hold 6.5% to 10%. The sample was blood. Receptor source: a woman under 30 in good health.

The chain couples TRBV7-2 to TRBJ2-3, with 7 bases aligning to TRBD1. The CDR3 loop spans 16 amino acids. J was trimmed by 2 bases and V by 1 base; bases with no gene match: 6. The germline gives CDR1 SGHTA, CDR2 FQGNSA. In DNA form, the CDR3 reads TGTGCCAGCAGCTTAGGATCGGGACAGAACACAGATACGCAGTATTTT. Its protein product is CASSLGSGQNTDTQYF.

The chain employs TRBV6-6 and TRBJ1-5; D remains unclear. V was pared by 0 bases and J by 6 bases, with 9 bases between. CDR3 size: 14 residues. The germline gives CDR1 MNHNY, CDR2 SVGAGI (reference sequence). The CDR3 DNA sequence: TGTGCCAGCAGTTACTCATCTTCGGCTCAGCCCCAGCATTTT. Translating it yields CASSYSSSAQPQHF.

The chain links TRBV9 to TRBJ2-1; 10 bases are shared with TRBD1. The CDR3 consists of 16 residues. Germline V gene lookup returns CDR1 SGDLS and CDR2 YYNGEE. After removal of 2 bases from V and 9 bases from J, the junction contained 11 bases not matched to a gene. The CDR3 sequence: CASSVEGTGVKGEQFF. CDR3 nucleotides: TGTGCCAGCAGCGTGGAGGGGACAGGGGTCAAAGGTGAGCAGTTCTTC.

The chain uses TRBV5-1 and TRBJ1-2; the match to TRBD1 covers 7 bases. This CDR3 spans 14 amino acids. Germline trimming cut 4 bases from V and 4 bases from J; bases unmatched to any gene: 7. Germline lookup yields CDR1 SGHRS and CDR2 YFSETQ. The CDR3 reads CASSGHRGPYGYTF. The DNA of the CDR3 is TGCGCCAGCAGCGGTCACAGGGGACCCTATGGCTACACCTTC.

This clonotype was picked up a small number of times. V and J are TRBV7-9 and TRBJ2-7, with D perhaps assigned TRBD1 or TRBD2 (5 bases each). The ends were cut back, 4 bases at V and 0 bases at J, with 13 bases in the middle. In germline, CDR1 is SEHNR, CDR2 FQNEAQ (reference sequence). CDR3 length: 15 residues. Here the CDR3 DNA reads TGTGCCAGCAGCTCAGAGGGGTCGAACTCCTACGAGCAGTACTTC. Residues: CASSSEGSNSYEQYF.

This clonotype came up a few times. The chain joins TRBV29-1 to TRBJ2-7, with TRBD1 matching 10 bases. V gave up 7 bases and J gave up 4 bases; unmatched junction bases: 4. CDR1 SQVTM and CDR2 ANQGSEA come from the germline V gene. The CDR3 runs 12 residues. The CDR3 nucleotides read TGCAGCGCTCAGGACAGGGGGTACGAGCAGTACTTC. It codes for CSAQDRGYEQYF.

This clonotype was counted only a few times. CDR3 nucleotide sequence: TGTGCCAGTAGAGAACAGGGGGCATGGGAGACCCAGTACTTC. Its protein product is CASREQGAWETQYF. The genes are TRBV27 and TRBJ2-5; 9 positions agree with TRBD1. Germline values: CDR1 MNHEY, CDR2 SMNVEV (reference sequence). J lost 5 bases, V lost 9 bases, and 10 bases had no gene match. This CDR3 comprises 14 residues.

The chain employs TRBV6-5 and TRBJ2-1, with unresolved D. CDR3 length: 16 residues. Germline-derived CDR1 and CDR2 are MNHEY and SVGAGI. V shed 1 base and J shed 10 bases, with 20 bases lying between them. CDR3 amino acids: CASSYYSASGPREQFF. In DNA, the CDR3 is TGTGCCAGCAGTTACTACTCGGCTAGTGGTCCAAGGGAGCAGTTCTTC.

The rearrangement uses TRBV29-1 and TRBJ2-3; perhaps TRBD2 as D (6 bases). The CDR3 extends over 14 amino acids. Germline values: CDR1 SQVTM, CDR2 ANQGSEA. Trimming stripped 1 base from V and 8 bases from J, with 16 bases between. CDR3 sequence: CSVEAGEGSGTQYF. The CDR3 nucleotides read TGCAGCGTTGAAGCGGGAGAGGGCTCAGGTACGCAGTATTTT.

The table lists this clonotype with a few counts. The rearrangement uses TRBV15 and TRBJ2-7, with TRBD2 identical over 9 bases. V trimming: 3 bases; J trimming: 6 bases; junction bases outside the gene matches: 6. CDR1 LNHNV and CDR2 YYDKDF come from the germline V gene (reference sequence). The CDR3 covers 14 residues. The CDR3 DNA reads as TGTGCCACCAGCAGCCCGGGACTAGCTTCCGAGCAGTACTTC. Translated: CATSSPGLASEQYF.

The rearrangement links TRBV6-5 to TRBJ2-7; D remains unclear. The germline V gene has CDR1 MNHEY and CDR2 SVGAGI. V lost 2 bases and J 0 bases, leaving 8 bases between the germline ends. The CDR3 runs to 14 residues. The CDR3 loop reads CASSYLSSSYEQYF. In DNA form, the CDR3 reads TGTGCCAGCAGTTACCTCTCTAGCTCCTACGAGCAGTACTTC.

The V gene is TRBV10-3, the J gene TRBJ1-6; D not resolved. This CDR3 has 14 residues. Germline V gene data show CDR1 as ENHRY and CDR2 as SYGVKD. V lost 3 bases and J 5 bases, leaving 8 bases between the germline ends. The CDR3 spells CAISDSENNSPLHF. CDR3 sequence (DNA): TGTGCCATCAGTGACTCAGAGAATAATTCACCCCTCCACTTT.

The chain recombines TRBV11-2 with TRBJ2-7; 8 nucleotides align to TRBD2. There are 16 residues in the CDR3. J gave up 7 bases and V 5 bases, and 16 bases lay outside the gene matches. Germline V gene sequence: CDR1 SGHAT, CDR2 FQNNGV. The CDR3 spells CASSNVAGSSYNEQYF. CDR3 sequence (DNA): TGTGCCAGCAGCAACGTAGCGGGGTCCTCCTACAATGAGCAGTACTTC. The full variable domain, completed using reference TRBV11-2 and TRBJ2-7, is EAGVAQSPRYKIIEKRQSVAFWCNPISGHATLYWYQQILGQGPKLLIQFQNNGVVDDSQLPKDRFSAERLKGVDSTLKIQPAKLEDSAVYLCASSNVAGSSYNEQYFGPGTRLTVT.

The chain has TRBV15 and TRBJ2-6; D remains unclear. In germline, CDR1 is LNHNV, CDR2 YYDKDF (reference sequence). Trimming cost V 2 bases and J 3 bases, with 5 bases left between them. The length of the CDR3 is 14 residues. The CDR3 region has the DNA TGTGCCACCAGCAGACCTCTTGGGGCCAACGTCCTGACTTTC. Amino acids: CATSRPLGANVLTF. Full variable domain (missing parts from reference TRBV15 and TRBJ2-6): DAMVIQNPRYQVTQFGKPVTLSCSQTLNHNVMYWYQQKSSQAPKLLFHYYDKDFNNEADTPDNFQSRRPNTSFCFLDIRSPGLGDTAMYLCATSRPLGANVLTFGAGSRLTVL.

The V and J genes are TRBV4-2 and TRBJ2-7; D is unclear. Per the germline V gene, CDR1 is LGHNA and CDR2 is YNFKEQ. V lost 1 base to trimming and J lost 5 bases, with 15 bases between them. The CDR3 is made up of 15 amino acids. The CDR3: CASSQGNQRTDEQYF. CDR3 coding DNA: TGTGCCAGCAGCCAAGGCAACCAGAGGACGGACGAGCAGTACTTC.

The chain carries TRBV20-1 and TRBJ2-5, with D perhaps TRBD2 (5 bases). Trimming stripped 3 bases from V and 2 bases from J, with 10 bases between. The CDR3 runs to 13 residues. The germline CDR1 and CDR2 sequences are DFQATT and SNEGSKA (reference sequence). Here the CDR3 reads CSASRWEQETQYF. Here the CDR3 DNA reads TGCAGTGCTAGTAGATGGGAGCAAGAGACCCAGTACTTC.

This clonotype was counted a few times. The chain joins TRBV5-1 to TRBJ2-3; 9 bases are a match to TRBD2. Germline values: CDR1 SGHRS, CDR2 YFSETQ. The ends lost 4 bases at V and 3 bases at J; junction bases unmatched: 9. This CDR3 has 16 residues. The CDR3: CASSPTRLADTDTQYF. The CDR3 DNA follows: TGCGCCAGCAGCCCTACCCGACTAGCGGATACAGATACGCAGTATTTT.

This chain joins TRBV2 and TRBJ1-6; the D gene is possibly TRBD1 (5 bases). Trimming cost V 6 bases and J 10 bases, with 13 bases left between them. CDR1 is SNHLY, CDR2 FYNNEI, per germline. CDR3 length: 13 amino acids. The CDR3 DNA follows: TGTGCCAGCAGGGGGGAAGTTGGATCACCCCTCCACTTT. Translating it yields CASRGEVGSPLHF.

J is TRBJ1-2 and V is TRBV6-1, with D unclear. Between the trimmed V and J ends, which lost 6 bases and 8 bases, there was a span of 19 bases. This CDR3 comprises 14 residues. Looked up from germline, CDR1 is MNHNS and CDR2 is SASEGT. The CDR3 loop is CASRELGVTWGYTF. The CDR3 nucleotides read TGTGCCAGCAGGGAACTAGGCGTGACATGGGGCTACACCTTC.

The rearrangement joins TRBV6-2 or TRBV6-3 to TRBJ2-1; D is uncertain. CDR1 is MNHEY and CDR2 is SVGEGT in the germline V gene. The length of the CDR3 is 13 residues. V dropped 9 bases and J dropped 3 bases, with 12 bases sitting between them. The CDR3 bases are TGTGCCAGTTCCCGGGCCAACTACAATGAGCAGTTCTTC. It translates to CASSRANYNEQFF.

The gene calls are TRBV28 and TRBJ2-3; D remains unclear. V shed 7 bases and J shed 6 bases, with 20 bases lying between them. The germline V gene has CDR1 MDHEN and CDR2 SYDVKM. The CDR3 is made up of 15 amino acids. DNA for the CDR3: TGTGCCAGCAACTTAGGTAGGACCACATGGGATACGCAGTATTTT. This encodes CASNLGRTTWDTQYF.

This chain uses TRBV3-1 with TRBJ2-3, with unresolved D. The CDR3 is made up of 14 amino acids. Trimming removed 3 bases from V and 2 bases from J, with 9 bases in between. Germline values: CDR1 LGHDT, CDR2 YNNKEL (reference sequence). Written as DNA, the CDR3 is TGTGCCAGCAGCCAGGGTTGGAACACAGATACGCAGTATTTT. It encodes CASSQGWNTDTQYF.

The CDR3 nucleotides are TGTGCCAGCAGCTCTAGCGGTGTGGACGAGCAGTACTTC. Its translation is CASSSSGVDEQYF. The V and J genes are TRBV7-9 and TRBJ2-5, with 7 bases matching TRBD2. The closer fit of TRBJ2-7 to the DNA end suggests the J call may be wrong. Per the germline V gene, CDR1 is SEHNR and CDR2 is FQNEAQ (reference sequence). The length of the CDR3 is 13 residues.

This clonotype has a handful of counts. The CDR3 region has the DNA TGTGCCAGCACCCTAGCGGGAGGAATGTATGAGCAGTTCTTC. It specifies CASTLAGGMYEQFF. The rearrangement links TRBV12-3 or TRBV12-4 to TRBJ2-1, with 11 positions matching TRBD2. V was clipped by 7 bases and J by 8 bases; unmatched bases: 7. There are 14 residues in the CDR3.